This T cell receptor beta chain was captured by sequencing in a study of blood T cells in healthy people across ages (dated by TCRdb to 2013 to 2016). For the study in its entirety: In model experiments, template switching captured roughly one uniquely barcoded TCR beta cDNA molecule for every two T cells. To track age-related changes in TCR beta repertoire diversity, the study relied on deep sequencing normalized with unique cDNA molecular identifiers. The donors were divided into four age groups: young (average around 16 years), middle-aged (about 39), aged (approximately 62) and long-lived (about 79). Two additional independent replicas of 1 million unique cDNA reads from the same blood draw were analyzed for two donors (one aged 18 to 30 and one aged 80 or older). Overall study outcomes, separate from this receptor: Because the CMV infection status of the donors was unknown, age-related changes in expanded clonotypes may potentially have been confounded. A strong correlation was found between observed TCR beta diversity and the percentage of naive T cells measured by flow cytometry. As age increased, observed TCR beta diversity per million T cells dropped in a roughly linear way, and a significant reduction was already evident by age roughly 40. Since profiling was done on bulk unsorted PBMCs, naive and antigen-experienced compartments could not be conclusively compared. Estimates of total diversity based on one million sequenced T cells were considered lower bounds and underestimates. Compared with the aged group, more naive CD4+ T cells, fewer expanded clones and increased TCR diversity were shown by the long-lived group, suggesting age selection.

The roughly 42 donors, aged 6 to 90 years, were systemically healthy Caucasian individuals from Russia. Each donor gave 8 to 10 milliliters of peripheral blood, drawn into EDTA-treated Vacutainer tubes. Ficoll-Paque density-gradient centrifugation was used to isolate PBMCs, with at least 7 million obtained per sample. Total RNA was extracted from PBMCs with Trizol reagent, with at least 5.5 micrograms obtained per sample. For every donor, flow cytometry on a PBMC aliquot measured the percentage of naive CD45RAhigh/CD27high T cells. This clonotype was seen more than once but under ten times. What antigen it recognizes has not been identified. Base qualities are missing; no much larger clone stands one base away. CDR1 and CDR2 are drawn from the germline V gene (reference sequence): MNHNY, SVGAGI. The junction carries 11 bases between V and J, which are trimmed by 7 bases and 4 bases respectively. The CDR3 runs 13 residues from the cysteine to the phenylalanine. The CDR3 DNA has 39 bases and is translated from base 1.

The library was generated by 5' RACE. Sequencing instrument: Illumina HiSeq 2500. A second PCR of 7 to 11 cycles was performed with a sample-barcoded 5' primer and a J-beta primer mix. Each TCR beta cDNA molecule received a unique molecular identifier from a template-switch 5' adaptor carrying 12 random nucleotides. Each sample yielded at least 3 million CDR3-containing paired-end reads. The Mint cDNA synthesis kit, primed by a TRBC-specific oligonucleotide, was used to synthesize first-strand cDNA from all RNA. All cDNA was treated with uracil-DNA glycosylase and then went through a first 18-cycle PCR with the universal primers M1SS and BC2_uni_R. Processing in the source paper ran as follows. For normalization, 1 million high-quality reads were randomly selected from each sample, with every read carrying a distinct molecular identifier. Reads with shared molecular identifiers were discarded instead of being binned into consensus sequences. CDR3 identification, clonotype clustering and error correction used MiTCR with a Q25 quality threshold and the strictest error-elimination algorithm. Lower-bound total TCR beta diversity was estimated with a nonparametric unseen species model using Euler transformation. Using fastp at Q25 and MiXCR, TCRdb reprocessed the public reads and kept productive beta chains. Each CDR3 protein gets just one entry, which takes the most common genes and DNA from the rows behind it. These V and J calls derive from TCRdb rather than the authors' analysis. This sample comprises more than 450,000 distinct CDR3 sequences, about 29% of them detected only once. The ten largest make up approximately 4% of the sample.

Another study also made use of these data, one on T cells of mothers and their children. The second investigation adds: Donors were nine systemically healthy Caucasian individuals: three mothers and their six children. cDNA synthesis consumed the entire amount of extracted RNA, loaded at approximately 1.6 ug RNA in each 15 ul reaction. In the second PCR, the M1S primer introduced both the sample barcodes and 2-4 random nucleotides. Over 10 million TCR beta CDR3 reads came from each mother, compared with about 3.2 million reads from each child. Thymic selection shapes the output of TCR recombination in a similar way in related and unrelated pairs, and inherited differences have a minor effect. Normalized repertoire overlap was always found to be slightly, but never significantly, higher in related mother-child pairs than in unrelated mother-child pairs. With a sensitivity of roughly 93 clones per million clonotypes, no persistent microchimeric T cell clones were detected. The study used deep NGS to compare TCR beta repertoires of mothers and children, seeking features distinguishing related mother-child pairs from unrelated individuals. On average, the children were about 12 +/- 4 years old, while the mothers were about 40 +/- 4 years old. Libraries were sequenced on Illumina HiSeq 2000 with 100+100 nt paired-end reads after adapter ligation with NEBNext reagents. To avoid cross-contamination, the mother libraries and the child libraries were prepared a month apart and sequenced in separate runs. For each donor, somewhere between roughly 450,000 and 2,100,000 distinct TCR beta clonotypes were identified. Naive TCR beta clonotypes were estimated from low-frequency clonotypes matched to each donor's FACS-determined naive share, without sorting.

The sequencing input was blood. The chain is assembled from TRBV6-6 and TRBJ2-1; a confident D gene designation cannot be given. The receptor's source is a boy aged 2 to 9 in good health. The DNA reads TGTGCCAGCAACTCGGACGTATACAATGAGCAGTTCTTC. Its translation reads: CASNSDVYNEQFF.